This TCR beta chain stems from a study of neurological immune-mediated disorders. This clonotype was counted ten times or more. Its antigen is still unknown. The authors produced cDNA by 5'RACE using 10-nucleotide random UMIs. From 15-18 subjects, every sequencing run obtained over 160 million TCR-beta sequences. Via MiXCR, TCRdb re-called the 5' RACE reads, giving one row per CDR3 protein. This sample carries 50,000 to 75,000 distinct CDR3 sequences, 10% to 15% of them seen once, and the ten largest clones take roughly a tenth. Study-wide results and limits: The greatest TCR clonal expansion occurred in HTLV-1-associated myelopathy and the least in multiple sclerosis, which fell below healthy controls. No CDR3 amino acid sequences were shared by expanded clones across subjects, suggesting private repertoires in all groups.

Per the germline V gene, CDR1 is SGHAT and CDR2 is FQDESV (reference sequence). V gave up 1 base and J gave up 6 bases, with 16 bases separating them. This CDR3 is built from 16 residues. Sequenced input: PBMCs. This chain connects TRBV11-1 to TRBJ2-1, with D possibly matching TRBD2 (6 bases). The TCR was taken from a woman aged 60 to 75 with HTLV-1-associated myelopathy (HAM/TSP). In DNA, the CDR3 is TGTGCCAGCAGCTTAGGGCTTGGACGGGAGTTCAATGAGCAGTTCTTC. Translation: CASSLGLGREFNEQFF.